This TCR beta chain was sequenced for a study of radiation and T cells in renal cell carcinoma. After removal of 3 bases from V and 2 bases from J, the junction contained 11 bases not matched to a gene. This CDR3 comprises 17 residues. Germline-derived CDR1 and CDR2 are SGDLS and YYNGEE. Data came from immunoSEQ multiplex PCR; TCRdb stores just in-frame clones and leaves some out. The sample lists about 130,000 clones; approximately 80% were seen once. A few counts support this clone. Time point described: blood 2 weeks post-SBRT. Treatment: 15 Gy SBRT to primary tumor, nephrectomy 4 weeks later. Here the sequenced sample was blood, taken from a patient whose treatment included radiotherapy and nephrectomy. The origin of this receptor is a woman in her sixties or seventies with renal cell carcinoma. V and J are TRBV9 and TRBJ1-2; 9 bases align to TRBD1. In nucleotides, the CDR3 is TGTGCCAGCAGCGCCTCGAGGACAGGGGAGGTAAACTATGGCTACACCTTC. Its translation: CASSASRTGEVNYGYTF.